The rows below give T cell receptor beta chains drawn from one sample of a study of Ad26.COV2.S vaccination and SARS-CoV-2 variants. Libraries were prepared by immunoSEQ multiplex PCR; TCRdb keeps only in-frame clonotypes and omits some of them. The data contain 440,000 or so clones, around 90% of them singletons. The sample consisted of peripheral blood, taken in a trial of Ad26.COV2.S vaccine versus placebo. These receptors were taken from a person between 18 and 60 years old who received the Ad26.COV2.S COVID-19 vaccine or a placebo. Each CDR3 is given with its conserved first and last residue. Fields, in order: J gene, clone size, D gene, V gene, CDR3 protein, CDR3 DNA. The D gene is left open where the match is weak. Size values are once, few and many counts, or a class for expanded clones, and some rows have none.

>TRBJ2-2|NA|NA|TRBV28
CASSTTNTGELFF
TGTGCCAGCAGTACGACGAACACCGGGGAGCTGTTTTTT
>TRBJ2-1|NA|TRBD2|TRBV6-1
CASSDSLAGSDEQFF
TGTGCCAGCAGTGATAGCCTAGCGGGATCCGATGAGCAGTTCTTC
>TRBJ2-1|NA|TRBD2|TRBV3-1/TRBV3-2
CASSLAGGRREQFF
TGTGCCAGCAGCCTAGCGGGAGGGCGACGAGAGCAGTTCTTC
>TRBJ2-3|NA|TRBD1|TRBV27
CASSGRDRGTDTQYF
TGTGCCAGCAGTGGGAGGGACAGGGGCACAGATACGCAGTATTTT
>TRBJ2-5|few|TRBD2|TRBV4-2
CASSQDTQGLAGGPFGETQYF
TGTGCCAGCAGCCAAGATACGCAAGGACTAGCGGGAGGGCCTTTCGGAGAGACCCAGTACTTC
>TRBJ2-7|NA|NA|TRBV6-5
CASSSLGRGDEQYF
TGTGCCAGCAGCTCTTTGGGCAGGGGGGACGAGCAGTACTTC
>TRBJ1-5|NA|NA|TRBV19
CASSIKEGRNQPQHF
TGTGCCAGTAGTATCAAAGAAGGGCGCAATCAGCCCCAGCATTTT
>TRBJ2-3|NA|NA|TRBV24-1
CATSEAPGRSFTDTQYF
TGTGCCACCAGTGAGGCTCCGGGACGGAGTTTCACAGATACGCAGTATTTT
>TRBJ2-1|NA|NA|TRBV7-2
CASSLAREQGREQFF
TGTGCCAGCAGCTTAGCCAGAGAACAGGGTCGGGAGCAGTTCTTC
>TRBJ2-7|NA|TRBD2|TRBV7-3
CASSPGLAGPGRSYEQYF
TGTGCCAGCAGCCCCGGGCTAGCGGGTCCCGGGCGGTCCTACGAGCAGTACTTC
>TRBJ2-4|NA|NA|TRBV19
CASSITGVLAKNIQYF
TGTGCCAGTAGTATAACTGGGGTCTTAGCCAAAAACATTCAGTACTTC
>TRBJ2-3|NA|NA|TRBV27
CASSFWTDRTDTQYF
TGTGCCAGCAGTTTCTGGACGGACCGCACAGATACGCAGTATTTT
>TRBJ2-7|NA|NA|TRBV6-2/TRBV6-3
CASSYYRNEQYF
TGTGCCAGCAGTTACTACAGAAACGAGCAGTACTTC
>TRBJ2-3|NA|TRBD1|TRBV4-2
CASGQGAGDTQYF
TGTGCCAGCGGACAGGGGGCAGGAGATACGCAGTATTTT
>TRBJ2-1|NA|TRBD2|TRBV5-1
CASSPSTSGSYNEQFF
TGCGCCAGCAGCCCATCGACTAGCGGGAGCTACAATGAGCAGTTCTTC
>TRBJ1-1|NA|NA|TRBV12-5
CASGLEVNTEAFF
TGTGCTAGTGGTTTGGAGGTGAACACTGAAGCTTTCTTT
>TRBJ2-3|NA|NA|TRBV7-2
CASSLQDTQYF
TGTGCCAGCAGCTTACAAGATACGCAGTATTTT
>TRBJ1-1|NA|TRBD1|TRBV18
CASSTYRDSTEAFF
TGTGCCAGCTCAACCTATAGGGACAGCACTGAAGCTTTCTTT
>TRBJ2-3|once|TRBD2|TRBV4-2
CASSQGGTSGTTDTQYF
TGTGCCAGCAGCCAGGGCGGGACTAGCGGGACCACAGATACGCAGTATTTT
>TRBJ2-1|NA|NA|TRBV29-1
CSVFSADEQFF
TGCAGCGTTTTTTCAGCCGATGAGCAGTTCTTC
>TRBJ2-1|NA|TRBD2|TRBV27
CASSSGLAPNEQFF
TGTGCCAGCAGTTCCGGACTAGCCCCCAATGAGCAGTTCTTC
>TRBJ1-4|once|NA|TRBV12-3/TRBV12-4
CASTPGVELFF
TGTGCCAGCACCCCCGGGGTGGAACTGTTTTTT
>TRBJ1-1|NA|TRBD1|TRBV18
CASSPQGQGSAEAFF
TGTGCCAGCTCACCACAAGGACAGGGAAGCGCTGAAGCTTTCTTT
>TRBJ2-7|NA|TRBD2|TRBV29-1
CSAEVGTSGYEQYF
TGCAGCGCTGAAGTGGGGACTAGCGGGTACGAGCAGTACTTC
>TRBJ2-7|NA|TRBD2|TRBV7-2
CASSLLELSGGSYEQYF
TGTGCCAGCAGCTTACTCGAGCTCAGCGGGGGGTCCTACGAGCAGTACTTC
>TRBJ2-7|NA|NA|TRBV9
CASSPLGDEFILYEQYF
TGTGCCAGCAGCCCCCTGGGGGATGAGTTTATTCTGTACGAGCAGTACTTC
>TRBJ2-2|NA|TRBD2|TRBV5-6
CASLGLAENTGELFF
TGTGCCAGTCTGGGGCTAGCGGAGAACACCGGGGAGCTGTTTTTT
>TRBJ2-3|NA|TRBD2|TRBV11-1
CASRASGLGTDTQYF
TGTGCCAGCAGGGCTAGCGGGCTTGGCACAGATACGCAGTATTTT
>TRBJ2-2|NA|TRBD1|TRBV27
CASSLGTGGGGELFF
TGTGCCAGCAGCCTCGGGACAGGGGGGGGCGGGGAGCTGTTTTTT
>TRBJ1-1|NA|NA|TRBV6-5
CASRPRTATEAFF
TGTGCCAGCAGACCTCGGACAGCCACTGAAGCTTTCTTT
>TRBJ2-7|NA|NA|TRBV19
CASSMAGLEEQYF
TGTGCCAGTAGTATGGCGGGGCTTGAGGAGCAGTACTTC
>TRBJ1-3|NA|NA|TRBV21-1
CASSKSRGLDRDTIYF
TGTGCCAGCAGCAAATCCAGGGGGCTGGACCGGGACACCATATATTTT
>TRBJ1-5|NA|NA|TRBV28
CASNLDLYQPQHF
TGTGCCAGCAATCTGGACCTCTATCAGCCCCAGCATTTT
>TRBJ2-1|NA|NA|TRBV6-5
CASTLKRTAYNEQFF
TGTGCCAGCACCCTAAAGCGGACGGCCTACAATGAGCAGTTCTTC
>TRBJ2-7|NA|NA|TRBV15
CATSRRVGSTYEQYF
TGTGCCACCAGCAGAAGGGTCGGCAGTACCTACGAGCAGTACTTC
>TRBJ2-3|NA|TRBD2|TRBV19
CASSYREEVADTQYF
TGTGCCAGTAGTTACCGGGAGGAGGTGGCAGATACGCAGTATTTT
>TRBJ2-3|NA|NA|TRBV5-1
CASSLPGTDTQYF
TGCGCCAGCAGCTTGCCCGGCACAGATACGCAGTATTTT
>TRBJ2-7|NA|TRBD2|TRBV5-1
CASSLETGRNSYEQYF
TGCGCCAGCAGCTTGGAGACCGGGAGGAATTCCTACGAGCAGTACTTC
>TRBJ1-3|NA|NA|TRBV7-9
CASSLGESSSGNTIYF
TGTGCCAGCAGCTTAGGGGAGAGTAGCTCTGGAAACACCATATATTTT
>TRBJ2-7|NA|NA|TRBV28
CASSLNLSEQYF
TGTGCCAGCAGTTTAAACCTTTCCGAGCAGTACTTC
>TRBJ1-5|NA|TRBD1|TRBV7-8
CASSLGDRDQPQHF
TGTGCCAGCAGCTTAGGGGACAGGGATCAGCCCCAGCATTTT
>TRBJ2-1|NA|TRBD1|TRBV28
CASSSTFNRGREFF
TGTGCCAGCAGTTCCACTTTTAACAGGGGTCGGGAGTTCTTC
>TRBJ2-7|NA|NA|TRBV27
CASSSTGTRLYEQYF
TGTGCCAGCAGTTCGACGGGGACTCGTCTATACGAGCAGTACTTC
>TRBJ2-7|NA|NA|TRBV30
CAWSSNRVEQYF
TGTGCCTGGAGCAGTAACCGGGTCGAGCAGTACTTC
>TRBJ2-1|NA|NA|TRBV6-2/TRBV6-3
CASSYGAEVGYNNEQFF
TGTGCCAGCAGTTACGGGGCGGAAGTGGGGTATAACAATGAGCAGTTCTTC